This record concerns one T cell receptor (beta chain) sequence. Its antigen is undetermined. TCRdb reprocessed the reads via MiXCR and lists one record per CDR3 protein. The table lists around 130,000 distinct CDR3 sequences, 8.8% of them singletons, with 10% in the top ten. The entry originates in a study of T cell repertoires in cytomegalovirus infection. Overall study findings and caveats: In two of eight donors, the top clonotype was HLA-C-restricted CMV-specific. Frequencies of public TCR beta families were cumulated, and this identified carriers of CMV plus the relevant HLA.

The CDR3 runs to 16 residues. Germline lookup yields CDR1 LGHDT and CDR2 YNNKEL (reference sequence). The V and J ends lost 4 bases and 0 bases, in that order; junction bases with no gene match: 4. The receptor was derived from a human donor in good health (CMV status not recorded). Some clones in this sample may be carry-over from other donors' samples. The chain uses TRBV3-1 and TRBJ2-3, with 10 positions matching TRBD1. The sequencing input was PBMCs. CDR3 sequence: CASSLWDRGSTDTQYF. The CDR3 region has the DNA TGTGCCAGCAGCCTTTGGGACAGGGGAAGCACAGATACGCAGTATTTT.